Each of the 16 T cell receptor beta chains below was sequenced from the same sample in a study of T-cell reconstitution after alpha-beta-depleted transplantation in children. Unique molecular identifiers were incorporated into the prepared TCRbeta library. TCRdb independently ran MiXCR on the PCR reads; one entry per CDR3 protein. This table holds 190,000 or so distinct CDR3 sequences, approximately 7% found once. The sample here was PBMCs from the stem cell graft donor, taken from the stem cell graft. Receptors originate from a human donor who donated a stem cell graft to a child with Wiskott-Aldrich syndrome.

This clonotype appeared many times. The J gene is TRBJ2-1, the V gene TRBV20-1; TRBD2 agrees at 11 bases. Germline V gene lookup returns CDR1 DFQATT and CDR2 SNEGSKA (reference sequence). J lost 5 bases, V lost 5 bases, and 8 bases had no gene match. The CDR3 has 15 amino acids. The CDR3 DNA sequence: TGCAGTGCTCCCCGTAGCGGGAGGGCCAACAATGAGCAGTTCTTC. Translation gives CSAPRSGRANNEQFF.

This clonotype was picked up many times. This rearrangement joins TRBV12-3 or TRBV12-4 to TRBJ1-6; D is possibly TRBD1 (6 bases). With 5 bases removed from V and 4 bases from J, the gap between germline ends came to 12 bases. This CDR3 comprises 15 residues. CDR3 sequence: CASSSTGQYNSPLHF. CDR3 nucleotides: TGTGCCAGCAGTAGTACAGGACAGTATAATTCACCCCTCCACTTT.

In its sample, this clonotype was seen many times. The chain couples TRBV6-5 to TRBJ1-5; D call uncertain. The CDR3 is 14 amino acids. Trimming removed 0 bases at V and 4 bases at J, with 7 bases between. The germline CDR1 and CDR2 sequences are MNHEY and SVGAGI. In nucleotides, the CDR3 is TGTGCCAGCAGTTACTCGCACAGTAATCAGCCCCAGCATTTT. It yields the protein CASSYSHSNQPQHF.

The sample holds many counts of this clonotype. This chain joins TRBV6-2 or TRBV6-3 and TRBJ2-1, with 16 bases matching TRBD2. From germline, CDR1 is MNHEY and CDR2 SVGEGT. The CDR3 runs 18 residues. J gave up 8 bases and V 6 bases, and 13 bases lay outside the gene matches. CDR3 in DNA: TGTGCCAGCAGCAAAATACCGGGACTAGCGGGGGGGAATGATGAGCAGTTCTTC. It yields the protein CASSKIPGLAGGNDEQFF.

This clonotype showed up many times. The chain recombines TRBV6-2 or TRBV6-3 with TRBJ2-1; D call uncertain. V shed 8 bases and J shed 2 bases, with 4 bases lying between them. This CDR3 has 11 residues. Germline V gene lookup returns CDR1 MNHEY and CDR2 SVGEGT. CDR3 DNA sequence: TGTGCCAGCCGGGCCTACAATGAGCAGTTCTTC. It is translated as CASRAYNEQFF.

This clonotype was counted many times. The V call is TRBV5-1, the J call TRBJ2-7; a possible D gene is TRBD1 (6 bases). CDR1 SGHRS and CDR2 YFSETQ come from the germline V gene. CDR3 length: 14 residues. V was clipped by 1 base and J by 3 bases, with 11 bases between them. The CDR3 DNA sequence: TGCGCCAGCAGCTTGCCCATGACAGGCTACGAGCAGTACTTC. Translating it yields CASSLPMTGYEQYF.

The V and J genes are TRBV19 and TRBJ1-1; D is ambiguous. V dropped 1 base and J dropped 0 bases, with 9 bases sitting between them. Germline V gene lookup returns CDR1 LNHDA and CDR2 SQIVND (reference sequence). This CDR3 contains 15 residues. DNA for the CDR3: TGTGCCAGTAGTATAGGACACCAAATGAACACTGAAGCTTTCTTT. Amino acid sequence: CASSIGHQMNTEAFF.

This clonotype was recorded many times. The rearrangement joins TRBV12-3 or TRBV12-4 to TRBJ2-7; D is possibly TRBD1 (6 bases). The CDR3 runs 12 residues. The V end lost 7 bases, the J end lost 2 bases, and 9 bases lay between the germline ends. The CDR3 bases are TGTGCCAGCAAGGACAGAACCTACGAGCAGTACTTC. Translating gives CASKDRTYEQYF.

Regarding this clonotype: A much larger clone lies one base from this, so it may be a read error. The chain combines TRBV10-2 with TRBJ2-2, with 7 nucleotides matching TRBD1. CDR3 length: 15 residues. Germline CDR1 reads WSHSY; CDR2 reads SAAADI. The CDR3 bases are TGCGTCAGCATTTCGGGAAGGGGGCCTTACGGGGAGCTGTTTTTT. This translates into CVSISGRGPYGELFF.

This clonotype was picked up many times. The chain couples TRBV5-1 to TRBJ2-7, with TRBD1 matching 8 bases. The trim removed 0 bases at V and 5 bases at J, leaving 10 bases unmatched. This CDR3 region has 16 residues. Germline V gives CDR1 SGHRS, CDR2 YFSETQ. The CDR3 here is CASSLASGTGRDEQYF. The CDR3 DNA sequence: TGCGCCAGCAGCTTGGCCTCCGGGACAGGTCGAGACGAGCAGTACTTC. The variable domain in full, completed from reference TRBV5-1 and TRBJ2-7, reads KAGVTQTPRYLIKTRGQQVTLSCSPISGHRSVSWYQQTPGQGLQFLFEYFSETQRNKGNFPGRFSGRQFSNSRSEMNVSTLELGDSALYLCASSLASGTGRDEQYFGPGTRLTVT.

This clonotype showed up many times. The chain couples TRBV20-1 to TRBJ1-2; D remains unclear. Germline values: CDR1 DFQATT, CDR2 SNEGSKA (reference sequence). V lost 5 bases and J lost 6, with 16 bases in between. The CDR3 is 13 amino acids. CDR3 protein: CSAAETGADGYTF. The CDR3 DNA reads TGCAGTGCTGCGGAGACTGGAGCTGATGGCTACACCTTC.

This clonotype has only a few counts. As DNA, the CDR3 is TGCAGTGCTAGTGGACCCGGGACTAGCGGGGGGGCCCTGGGCAATGAGCAGTTCTTC. Translated, it gives CSASGPGTSGGALGNEQFF. The rearrangement joins TRBV20-1 to TRBJ2-1; 16 positions match TRBD2. V lost 3 bases to trimming and J lost 6 bases; unmatched junction nucleotides: 14. The germline gives CDR1 DFQATT, CDR2 SNEGSKA (reference sequence). The CDR3 covers 19 residues.

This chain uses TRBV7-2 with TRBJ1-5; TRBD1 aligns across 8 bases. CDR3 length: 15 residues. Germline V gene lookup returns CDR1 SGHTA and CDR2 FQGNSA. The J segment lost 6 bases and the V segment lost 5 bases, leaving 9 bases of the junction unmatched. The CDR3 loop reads CASSLRRDRGQPQHF. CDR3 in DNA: TGTGCCAGCAGCCTCCGGAGAGACAGGGGTCAGCCCCAGCATTTT.

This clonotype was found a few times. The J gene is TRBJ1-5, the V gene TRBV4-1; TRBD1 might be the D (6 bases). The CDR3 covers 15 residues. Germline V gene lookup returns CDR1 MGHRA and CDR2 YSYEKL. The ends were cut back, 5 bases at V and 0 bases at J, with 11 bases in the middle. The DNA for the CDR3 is TGCGCCAGCAGCGCGGACAGCAATAGCAATCAGCCCCAGCATTTT. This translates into CASSADSNSNQPQHF.

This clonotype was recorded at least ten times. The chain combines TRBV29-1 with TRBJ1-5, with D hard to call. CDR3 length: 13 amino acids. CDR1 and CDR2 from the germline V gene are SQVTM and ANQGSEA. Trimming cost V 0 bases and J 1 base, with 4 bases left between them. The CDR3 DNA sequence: TGCAGCGTTGAAGAGAGAAGCAATCAGCCCCAGCATTTT. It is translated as CSVEERSNQPQHF. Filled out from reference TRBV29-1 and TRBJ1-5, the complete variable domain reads SAVISQKPSRDICQRGTSLTIQCQVDSQVTMMFWYRQQPGQSLTLIATANQGSEATYESGFVIDKFPISRPNLTFSTLTVSNMSPEDSSIYLCSVEERSNQPQHFGDGTRLSIL.

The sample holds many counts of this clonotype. CDR3 loop: CASTEQGRYGYTF. In DNA form, the CDR3 reads TGTGCCAGCACCGAACAGGGCCGCTATGGCTACACCTTC. The chain has TRBV12-3 or TRBV12-4 and TRBJ1-2; D is possibly TRBD1 (6 bases). CDR3 length: 13 residues. Between the trimmed V and J ends, which lost 7 bases and 4 bases, there was a span of 13 bases.